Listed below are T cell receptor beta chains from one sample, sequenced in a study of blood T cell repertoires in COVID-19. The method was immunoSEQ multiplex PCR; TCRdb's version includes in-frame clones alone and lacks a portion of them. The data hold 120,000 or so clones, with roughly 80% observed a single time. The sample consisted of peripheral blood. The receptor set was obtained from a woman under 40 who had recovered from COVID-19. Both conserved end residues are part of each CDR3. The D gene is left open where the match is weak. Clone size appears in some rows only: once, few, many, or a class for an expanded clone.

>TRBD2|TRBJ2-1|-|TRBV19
CASSIASGRVNEQFF
TGTGCCAGTAGTATCGCTAGCGGGAGGGTAAATGAGCAGTTCTTC
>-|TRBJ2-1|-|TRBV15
CATRRGGTYNEQFF
TGTGCCACCAGGAGGGGGGGGACCTACAATGAGCAGTTCTTC
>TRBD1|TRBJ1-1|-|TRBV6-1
CASSDRGQPNTEAFF
TGTGCCAGCAGTGATAGGGGACAGCCGAACACTGAAGCTTTCTTT
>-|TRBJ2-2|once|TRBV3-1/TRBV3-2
CASSLGAGYTGELFF
TGTGCCAGCAGCCTCGGAGCAGGGTATACCGGGGAGCTGTTTTTT
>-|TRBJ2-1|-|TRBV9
CASSVANPPNEQFF
TGTGCCAGCAGCGTAGCTAACCCTCCCAATGAGCAGTTCTTC
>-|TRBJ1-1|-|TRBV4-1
CASSQPRGMGEAFF
TGCGCCAGCAGCCAACCCAGGGGAATGGGTGAAGCTTTCTTT
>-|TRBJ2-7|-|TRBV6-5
CASSTESWGYYEQYF
TGTGCCAGCAGTACCGAATCGTGGGGCTACTACGAGCAGTACTTC
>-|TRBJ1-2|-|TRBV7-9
CASSLEGEGYTF
TGTGCCAGCAGCTTAGAAGGGGAAGGCTACACCTTC
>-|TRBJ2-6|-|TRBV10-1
CASDRCSGANVLTF
TGCGCCAGCGACAGATGCTCTGGGGCCAACGTCCTGACTTTC
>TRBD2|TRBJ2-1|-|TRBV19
CASSMFSGSYNEQFF
TGTGCCAGTAGTATGTTTAGCGGGAGTTACAATGAGCAGTTCTTC
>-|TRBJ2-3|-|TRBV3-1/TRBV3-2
CASSHLGPDTQYF
TGTGCCAGCAGCCACCTAGGTCCAGATACGCAGTATTTT
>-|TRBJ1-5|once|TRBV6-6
CASSPGVGNQPQHF
TGTGCCAGCAGTCCAGGGGTCGGCAATCAGCCCCAGCATTTT
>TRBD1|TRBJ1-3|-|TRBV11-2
CASSLARQGTLANTIYF
TGTGCCAGCAGCTTAGCCCGACAGGGAACTCTTGCAAACACCATATATTTT
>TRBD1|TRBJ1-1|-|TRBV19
CASSRAGGWGTEAFF
TGTGCCAGTAGTCGGGCAGGGGGCTGGGGCACTGAAGCTTTCTTT
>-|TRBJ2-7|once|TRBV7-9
CASSFREYEQYF
TGTGCCAGCAGCTTCCGAGAATACGAGCAGTACTTC
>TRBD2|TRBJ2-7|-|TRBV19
CASSSWNGAGAYEQYF
TGTGCCAGTAGTTCCTGGAACGGAGCGGGGGCCTACGAGCAGTACTTC
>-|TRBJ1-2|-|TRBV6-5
CASSTRTENYGYTF
TGTGCCAGCAGTACTCGGACTGAAAACTATGGCTACACCTTC
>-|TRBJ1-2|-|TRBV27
CASSLTRVAGNYGYTF
TGTGCCAGCAGTCTCACAAGGGTGGCAGGGAACTATGGCTACACCTTC
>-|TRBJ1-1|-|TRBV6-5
CASNRNRVNTEAFF
TGTGCCAGCAATCGGAACAGGGTCAACACTGAAGCTTTCTTT
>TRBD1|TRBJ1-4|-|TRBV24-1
CATSDGGQATNEKLFF
TGTGCCACCAGTGACGGAGGACAGGCAACTAATGAAAAACTGTTTTTT
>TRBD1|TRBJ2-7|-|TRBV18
CASSGDRGPYEQYF
TGTGCCAGCTCAGGGGACAGGGGACCCTACGAGCAGTACTTC
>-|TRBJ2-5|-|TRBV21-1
CASSKYPGGWVRETQYF
TGTGCCAGCAGCAAATACCCAGGGGGCTGGGTACGGGAGACCCAGTACTTC
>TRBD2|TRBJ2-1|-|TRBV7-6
CASSSGLAGGPGNNEQFF
TGTGCCAGCAGCTCGGGACTAGCGGGAGGGCCTGGGAACAATGAGCAGTTCTTC
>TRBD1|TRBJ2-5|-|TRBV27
CASSLTGGINTETQYF
TGTGCCAGCAGTCTCACAGGGGGCATTAATACGGAGACCCAGTACTTC
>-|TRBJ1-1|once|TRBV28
CASSFEGPRRKAFF
TGTGCCAGCAGTTTTGAGGGCCCACGGCGGAAAGCTTTCTTT
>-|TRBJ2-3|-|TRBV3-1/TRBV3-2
CASSQAWGPQSTQYF
TGTGCCAGCAGCCAAGCGTGGGGCCCCCAAAGTACGCAGTATTTT
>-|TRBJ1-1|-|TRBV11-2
CASSLDILDTEAFF
TGTGCCAGCAGCTTAGACATACTTGACACTGAAGCTTTCTTT
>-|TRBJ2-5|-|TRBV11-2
CASSSLAQETQYF
TGTGCCAGCAGCTCCCTAGCTCAAGAGACCCAGTACTTC
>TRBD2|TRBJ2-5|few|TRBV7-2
CASSFRGGLAGTINF
TGTGCCAGCAGCTTTAGGGGTGGGCTAGCGGGGACTATCAACTTC
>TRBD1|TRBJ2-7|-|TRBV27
CASLGQGSHEQYF
TGTGCCAGCCTGGGACAGGGGTCCCACGAGCAGTACTTC
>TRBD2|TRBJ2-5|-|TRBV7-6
CASSLGLAGQETQYF
TGTGCCAGCAGCTTAGGACTAGCCGGACAAGAGACCCAGTACTTC
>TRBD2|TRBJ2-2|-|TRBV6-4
CASSPGGAGELFF
TGTGCCAGCAGCCCCGGGGGGGCCGGGGAGCTGTTTTTT
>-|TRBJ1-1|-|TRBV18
CASSPLPRGTNTEAFF
TGTGCCAGCTCACCTCTGCCCAGGGGCACGAACACTGAAGCTTTCTTT
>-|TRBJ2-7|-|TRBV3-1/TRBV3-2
CASSQDIERAGQYF
TGTGCCAGCAGCCAAGATATCGAGAGGGCGGGGCAGTACTTC
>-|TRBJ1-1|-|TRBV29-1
CSVDREAFF
TGCAGCGTTGACAGAGAAGCTTTCTTT
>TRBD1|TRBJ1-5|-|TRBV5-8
CASSPPTGAYSNQPQHF
TGTGCCAGCAGCCCACCGACAGGGGCATATAGCAATCAGCCCCAGCATTTT
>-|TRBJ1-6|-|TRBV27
CASSLRQIASSYNSPLHF
TGTGCCAGCAGTTTACGACAGATCGCGAGCTCCTATAATTCACCCCTCCACTTT
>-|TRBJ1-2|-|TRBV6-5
CASSFLPRSYGYTF
TGTGCCAGCAGTTTCTTGCCCAGAAGCTATGGCTACACCTTC
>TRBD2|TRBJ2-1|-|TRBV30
CAWSARPRAGGPNEQFF
TGTGCCTGGAGCGCACGCCCTAGGGCGGGGGGGCCTAATGAGCAGTTCTTC
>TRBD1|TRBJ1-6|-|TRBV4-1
CASSEGQSSYNSPLHF
TGCGCCAGCAGCGAGGGACAGAGCTCCTATAATTCACCCCTCCACTTT
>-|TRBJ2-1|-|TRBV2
CASRGVSSEKDEQFF
TGTGCCAGTAGAGGGGTATCTAGCGAAAAAGATGAGCAGTTCTTC
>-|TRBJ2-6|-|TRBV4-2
CASSQSTVSGANVLTF
TGTGCCAGCAGCCAATCGACAGTCTCTGGGGCCAACGTCCTGACTTTC
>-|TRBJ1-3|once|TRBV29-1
CSAGFGNTIYF
TGCAGCGCCGGTTTTGGAAACACCATATATTTT
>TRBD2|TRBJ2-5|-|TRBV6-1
CASSEVAGGQETQYF
TGTGCCAGCAGTGAAGTTGCGGGGGGGCAGGAGACCCAGTACTTC
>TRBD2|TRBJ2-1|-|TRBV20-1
CSAKTSGEQFF
TGCAGTGCTAAGACTAGCGGTGAGCAGTTCTTC
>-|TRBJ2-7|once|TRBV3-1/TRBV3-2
CASSQETALADEQYF
TGTGCCAGCAGCCAAGAGACCGCGCTAGCTGACGAGCAGTACTTC
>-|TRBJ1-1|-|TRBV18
CASSPNQGRWTEAFF
TGTGCCAGCTCACCGAACCAGGGTCGGTGGACTGAAGCTTTCTTT
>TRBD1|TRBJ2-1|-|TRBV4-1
CASSGTGAGGEQFF
TGCGCCAGCAGCGGGACAGGGGCAGGCGGTGAGCAGTTCTTC
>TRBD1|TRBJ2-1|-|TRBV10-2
CASSKTGWDNEQFF
TGCGCCAGCAGTAAGACAGGGTGGGACAATGAGCAGTTCTTC
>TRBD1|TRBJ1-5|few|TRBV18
CASSPRGGLGNQPQHF
TGTGCCAGCTCACCAAGAGGGGGCCTGGGCAATCAGCCCCAGCATTTT